This T cell receptor beta chain was documented in a study of HIV-infected patients and healthy controls. This clonotype occurred once. TCRdb independently ran MiXCR on the 5' RACE reads; one entry per CDR3 protein. The data show approximately 67,000 distinct CDR3 sequences, roughly a sixth seen once. Germline V lookup: CDR1 MNHEY, CDR2 SVGEGT. There are 15 residues in the CDR3. J lost 1 base, V lost 5 bases, and 7 bases had no gene match. This TCR was sampled from a human donor in good health. The sample taken for sequencing was CD4+ T cells from blood. This sequence joins TRBV6-2 or TRBV6-3 and TRBJ1-2; TRBD1 matches at 7 bases. The chain's CDR3 is CASSPSGTVNYGYTF. The DNA for the CDR3 is TGTGCCAGCAGTCCTTCAGGGACAGTTAACTATGGCTACACCTTC.